This T cell receptor beta chain was identified during a study of blood T cell repertoires in COVID-19. Study summary: COVID-19 samples collected from the United States, Italy and Spain covered acute and convalescent phases. Sample material is recorded as cDNA or gDNA derived from T cells, B-cell-depleted T cells, or PBMCs.

The CDR3 covers 15 residues. From germline, CDR1 is WNHNN and CDR2 SYGVQD (reference sequence). J lost 3 bases, V lost 6 bases, and 6 bases had no gene match. Original data processing: By means of reference gene primer amplification, nucleated cell counts were estimated. Profiled with immunoSEQ multiplex PCR; TCRdb holds only in-frame clones, not every one. For V, J and clone size, that table is used; D and trimming come from the DNA. The repertoire holds 350,000 to 450,000 clones, with about 89% as singletons. This clone was seen only a few times. Other DNA sequences in the sample encode the same CDR3.

This clonotype was sampled from a man in his forties with acute or convalescent COVID-19. The chain combines TRBV10-1 with TRBJ2-7; 12 bases map to TRBD2. Material for sequencing was peripheral blood. The CDR3 DNA follows: TGCGCCAGCAGCGAGGGACTAGCGGGCGTCTACGAGCAGTACTTC. Its translation is CASSEGLAGVYEQYF.